The T cell receptor beta chain described here comes from a study of T cell clones after liver transplantation. The wider study: Liver transplant recipients had immunosuppression withdrawal attempted within 2 years. HCV positivity affected three of eight recipients; the rest lacked autoimmune or viral indications. Samples came pre-transplant, pre-randomization before withdrawal, and post-randomization after withdrawal ended. Study observations and caveats: A larger donor-reactive than third-party decline suggested partial antigen-specific deletion.

The CDR3 contains 17 residues. The V and J ends lost 5 bases and 2 bases, in that order; junction bases with no gene match: 11. Germline V CDR1 and CDR2: SEHNR, FQNEAQ (reference sequence). As to this clone: Antigen unknown.

The protocol was immunoSEQ multiplex PCR, while the TCRdb copy is restricted to in-frame clones and leaves out a portion. The sample contains under 55,000 clones, about 90% of which appear only once. V usage is TRBV7-9 and J usage is TRBJ1-3, with 8 bases identical to TRBD1. The sequence was collected from a human patient who received a liver transplant. The graft donor may have contributed some T cells. Sequencing used CD8+ T cells from blood, obtained 12 months after liver transplant. CDR3 DNA sequence: TGTGCCAGCAGCGGCAAGACAGGGGAACACGCTGGAAACACCATATATTTT. It encodes CASSGKTGEHAGNTIYF. The variable domain in full, completed from reference TRBV7-9 and TRBJ1-3, reads DTGVSQNPRHKITKRGQNVTFRCDPISEHNRLYWYRQTLGQGPEFLTYFQNEAQLEKSRLLSDRFSAERPKGSFSTLEIQRTEQGDSAMYLCASSGKTGEHAGNTIYFGEGSWLTVV.